The clone carrying this TCR beta chain was seen many times. Its antigen is not known. Per the germline V gene, CDR1 is MNHNY and CDR2 is SVGAGI (reference sequence). J was trimmed by 5 bases and V by 4 bases; bases with no gene match: 7. CDR3 length: 14 residues. The data stem from a study of CD8+CD57+ T cells in acquired aplastic anemia. Study background: Roughly 3 ug was the average amount of DNA from sorted CD4+ and CD8+ cells. Findings and limits, study-wide: Overlap between patients and controls comprised 25 to 30 CD8+ CDR3 sequences.

The study profiled TCR beta VDJ and CDR3 using genomic DNA as template. TCRdb redid the calling of the reads with MiXCR, one entry per CDR3 protein. The sample yields approximately 270,000 distinct CDR3 sequences, roughly 50% seen once. The sequenced material came from sorted CD4+, CD8+, or CD8+CD57+ T cells (not recorded which) from PBMCs. The rearrangement joins TRBV6-6 to TRBJ1-1, with 7 bases matching TRBD1. This TCR came from a human donor with severe aplastic anemia or a healthy control (not recorded which). CDR3 loop: CASSSKTGITEAFF. CDR3 sequence (DNA): TGTGCCAGCAGTTCAAAGACAGGGATAACTGAAGCTTTCTTT.